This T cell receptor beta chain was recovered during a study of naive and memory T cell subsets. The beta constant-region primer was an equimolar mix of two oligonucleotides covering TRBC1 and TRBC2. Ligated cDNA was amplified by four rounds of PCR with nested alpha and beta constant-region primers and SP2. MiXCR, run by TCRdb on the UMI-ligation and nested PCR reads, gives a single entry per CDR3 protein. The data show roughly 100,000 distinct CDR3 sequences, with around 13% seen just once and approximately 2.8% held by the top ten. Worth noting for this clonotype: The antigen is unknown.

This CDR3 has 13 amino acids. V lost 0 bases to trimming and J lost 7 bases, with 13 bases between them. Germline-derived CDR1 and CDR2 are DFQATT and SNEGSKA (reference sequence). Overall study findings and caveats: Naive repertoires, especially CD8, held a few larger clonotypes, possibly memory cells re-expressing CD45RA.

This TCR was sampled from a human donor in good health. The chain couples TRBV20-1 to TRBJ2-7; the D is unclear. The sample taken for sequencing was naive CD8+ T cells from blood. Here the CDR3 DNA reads TGCAGTGCTAGAGACGTCTCCCCGACGGAGCAGTACTTC. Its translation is CSARDVSPTEQYF.